The clone carrying this T cell receptor (beta chain) was seen ten or more times. Its antigen is not identified. These data come from a study of identical twins. General study results and limits: Analyses of zero insertions could, in part, be confounded by invariant MAIT and iNKT cells.

TCRdb redid the calling of the 5' RACE reads with MiXCR, one entry per CDR3 protein. Among a few hundred thousand distinct CDR3 sequences, more than 9% were seen once, and the ten largest hold about 9.1%. This CDR3 is 13 amino acids long. Trimming removed 8 bases from V and 2 bases from J, with 13 bases in between. Germline loops: CDR1 MNHEY, CDR2 SMNVEV (reference sequence). This TCR was recovered from a man aged 45 to 65 in good health. Sequenced material: memory T cells sorted from blood. This sequence joins TRBV27 and TRBJ2-7; D perhaps matches TRBD2 (6 bases). The DNA for the CDR3 is TGTGCCAGCGCGGAGGGGACTCCCTACGAGCAGTACTTC. Its translation: CASAEGTPYEQYF.